This T cell receptor (beta chain) came from a study of blood T cells in healthy people across ages. Study-level results: Higher diversity and more naive CD4+ cells were features of long-lived donors, compared to aged donors. It was held that the diversity estimates obtained from one million T cells were underestimates.

The junction had 8 bases not matched to a gene; V was cut back by 4 bases and J by 9 bases. The CDR3 is made up of 14 amino acids. The germline CDR1 and CDR2 sequences are DFQATT and SNEGSKA (reference sequence). Note on this clonotype: The antigen is undetermined.

A sample-barcoded 5' primer and a J-beta primer mix were used in a second PCR of roughly 6 to 11 cycles. Every cDNA molecule carried a tag from a template-switch adaptor bearing 12 random nucleotides. Each single sample gave us at least 3 million CDR3-containing paired-end reads. TCRdb redid the calling of the 5' RACE reads with MiXCR, one entry per CDR3 protein. The repertoire holds about 1.4 million distinct CDR3 sequences, roughly 59% seen once, with about 6.7% in the top ten. The rearrangement uses TRBV20-1 and TRBJ2-1, with 11 positions matching TRBD1. This clonotype was sampled from a man aged 18 to 35 in good health. Sample: blood. The CDR3 loop reads CSATDRGLYGEQFF. The CDR3 region has the DNA TGCAGTGCTACGGACAGGGGGCTATACGGTGAGCAGTTCTTC.